Presented here are 31 T cell receptor beta chains from one specimen sequenced in a study of beta chain features in type 1 diabetes. All of the isolated RNA was reverse transcribed, so expressed TCRB transcripts were sequenced. Data came from immunoSEQ multiplex PCR; TCRdb stores just in-frame clones and leaves some out. The sample holds roughly 380,000 clones, about 19% seen once. Sequencing was carried out using naive CD4+ T cells from blood. The source of these receptors is a woman younger than 30 in good health.

The V gene is TRBV5-4, the J gene TRBJ2-7, with TRBD1 identical over 9 bases. Germline CDR1 reads SGHNT; CDR2 reads YYREEE (reference sequence). The CDR3 is 14 amino acids. With V trimmed by 3 bases and J by 6 bases, 7 bases remained unmatched. The CDR3 sequence is CASSWGGQGGEQYF. DNA of the CDR3: TGTGCCAGCAGCTGGGGGGGACAGGGAGGCGAGCAGTACTTC.

The gene calls are TRBV30 and TRBJ2-3, with TRBD2 matching over 7 bases. Germline values: CDR1 GTSNPN, CDR2 SVGIG (reference sequence). V was clipped by 3 bases and J by 6 bases; unmatched bases: 9. The CDR3 sequence is 14 residues long. The CDR3: CAWRAGAIKDTQYF. The DNA of the CDR3 is TGTGCCTGGAGGGCGGGAGCTATTAAGGATACGCAGTATTTT.

The CDR3 DNA follows: TGTGCCTGGCAAGATACAGGTGTGCGGAGTGGCTACACCTTC. The encoded protein is CAWQDTGVRSGYTF. V gene TRBV30 combines with J gene TRBJ1-2; D may be TRBD1 (5 bases). V was clipped by 5 bases and J by 7 bases, with 20 bases between them. The CDR3 contains 14 residues. Germline V gene lookup returns CDR1 GTSNPN and CDR2 SVGIG (reference sequence).

This rearrangement joins TRBV7-8 to TRBJ2-1; 13 positions agree with TRBD2. The V segment lost 4 bases and the J segment 7 bases; nucleotides outside the gene matches: 4. CDR3 length: 15 residues. Germline assignment: CDR1 SGHVS and CDR2 FQNEAQ. In nucleotides, the CDR3 is TGTGCCAGCAGCTCTGGACTAGCGGGAGTGAATGAGCAGTTCTTC. Its translation is CASSSGLAGVNEQFF.

The CDR3 reads CASRGGVSGSYTF. In DNA, the CDR3 is TGTGCCAGCAGAGGGGGTGTCTCAGGAAGCTACACCTTC. The gene calls are TRBV25-1 and TRBJ1-2, with D possibly matching TRBD1 (6 bases). This CDR3 spans 13 amino acids. Germline V CDR1 and CDR2: MGHDK, SYGVNS. The ends were cut back, 6 bases at V and 9 bases at J, with 17 bases in the middle.

V is TRBV23-1 and J is TRBJ1-4; D not resolved. TRBV23-1 is filed as an ORF, its function uncertain. The V and J ends lost 8 bases and 5 bases respectively, with 3 bases between them. The CDR3 loop spans 10 amino acids. CDR3 sequence: CASPNEKLFF. The DNA of the CDR3 is TGCGCCAGCCCAAATGAAAAACTGTTTTTT.

This clone was observed a single time. The rearrangement links TRBV5-4 to TRBJ1-1; the match to TRBD1 covers 9 bases. Looked up from germline, CDR1 is SGHNT and CDR2 is YYREEE (reference sequence). Losses at the gene ends were 3 bases for V and 9 bases for J; bases not matched to a gene: 12. The CDR3 totals 15 residues. The CDR3 spells CASSSAGQGTHKAFF. The CDR3 bases are TGTGCCAGCAGCTCCGCGGGACAGGGAACACACAAAGCTTTCTTT.

The rearrangement links TRBV2 to TRBJ1-1; D unresolved. This CDR3 spans 11 amino acids. V was trimmed by 6 bases and J by 3 bases, leaving 5 bases between them. Germline CDR1 is SNHLY and CDR2 is FYNNEI. For the CDR3, the DNA is TGTGCCAGCAGAGAGGACACTGAAGCTTTCTTT. Amino acids: CASREDTEAFF.

The chain has TRBV15 and TRBJ2-3, with 12 bases aligning to TRBD1. CDR3 size: 17 residues. V gave up 0 bases and J gave up 6 bases; unmatched junction bases: 7. Germline V gives CDR1 LNHNV, CDR2 YYDKDF (reference sequence). The DNA for the CDR3 is TGTGCCACCAGCAGAGATAGGGGACAGGGGGCGGGGGATACGCAGTATTTT. Amino acids: CATSRDRGQGAGDTQYF.

This clone was counted between two and nine times. The chain is built from TRBV7-9 and TRBJ2-1; 7 bases map to TRBD2. V was clipped by 5 bases and J by 6 bases; unmatched bases: 7. Germline CDR1 and CDR2: SEHNR and FQNEAQ (reference sequence). The CDR3 extends over 14 amino acids. CDR3 sequence reads: CASSPALARNEQFF. The CDR3 DNA reads TGTGCCAGCAGCCCTGCACTAGCGCGCAATGAGCAGTTCTTC.

The chain is built from TRBV7-9 and TRBJ2-3, with D possibly being TRBD2 (5 bases). Germline V CDR1 and CDR2: SEHNR, FQNEAQ (reference sequence). The CDR3 is 15 amino acids. The ends were cut back, 4 bases at V and 5 bases at J, with 16 bases in the middle. DNA of the CDR3: TGTGCCAGCAGCTCACCCTCCTCAGCGGTAGATACGCAGTATTTT. Its protein is CASSSPSSAVDTQYF.

V usage is TRBV2 and J usage is TRBJ2-5, with D maybe TRBD1 (6 bases). The CDR3 extends over 13 amino acids. V shed 8 bases and J shed 2 bases, with 12 bases lying between them. CDR1 and CDR2 (germline): SNHLY, FYNNEI. Written as DNA, the CDR3 is TGTGCCAGCCTCCGGGACAAACAAGAGACCCAGTACTTC. Translation: CASLRDKQETQYF.

This clone was found a few times. J is TRBJ1-2 and V is TRBV5-1; no definite D call. V gave up 0 bases and J gave up 8 bases, with 8 bases separating them. Germline lookup yields CDR1 SGHRS and CDR2 YFSETQ. The CDR3 consists of 12 residues. The CDR3 here is CASSLGSEGYTF. CDR3 DNA: TGCGCCAGCAGCTTGGGCTCGGAGGGCTACACCTTC.

This clone was counted between two and nine times. The chain joins TRBV30 to TRBJ1-5; TRBD1 matches at 7 bases. CDR1 and CDR2 (germline): GTSNPN, SVGIG (reference sequence). The CDR3 has 16 amino acids. Trimming took 0 bases from V and 2 from J; bases not matched to a gene: 7. For the CDR3, the DNA is TGTGCCTGGAGTGTTGCAGGGGGAGGACGCAATCAGCCCCAGCATTTT. It specifies CAWSVAGGGRNQPQHF. The entire variable domain, with the rest obtained from reference TRBV30 and TRBJ1-5, is as follows: SQTIHQWPATLVQPVGSPLSLECTVEGTSNPNLYWYRQAAGRGLQLLFYSVGIGQISSEVPQNLSASRPQDRQFILSSKKLLLSDSGFYLCAWSVAGGGRNQPQHFGDGTRLSIL.

This chain links TRBV15 with TRBJ1-1; D remains unclear. Trimming took 5 bases from V and 4 from J, leaving 11 bases between them. Germline V gene sequence: CDR1 LNHNV, CDR2 YYDKDF (reference sequence). The CDR3 runs to 13 residues. CDR3 bases: TGTGCCACCAGCGTCCGATCGGGCACTGAAGCTTTCTTT. Its translation is CATSVRSGTEAFF.

V gene TRBV5-1 combines with J gene TRBJ2-3; 7 bases are a match to TRBD2. The CDR3 is 16 residues long. Germline V lookup: CDR1 SGHRS, CDR2 YFSETQ. V was clipped by 1 base and J by 2 bases; unmatched bases: 7. In nucleotides, the CDR3 is TGCGCCAGCAGCTTGAGGGCTAGCGGATCCACAGATACGCAGTATTTT. Protein sequence: CASSLRASGSTDTQYF.

Only a few counts were recorded for this clone. Compared with germline, one end of the junction differs, possibly owing to a read error. This rearrangement joins TRBV7-7 to TRBJ2-5; TRBD2 matches at 7 bases. CDR3 length: 16 residues. Germline loops: CDR1 SSHAT, CDR2 FNYEAQ (reference sequence). The CDR3 region has the DNA TGTGCTAGCAGTGCCTCTTGGGCTAGCGGACAAGAGACCCAGTACTTC. Translation: CASSASWASGQETQYF.

V and J are TRBV28 and TRBJ2-6, with 7 bases lining up with TRBD1. V lost 5 bases to trimming and J lost 15 bases; unmatched junction nucleotides: 10. Germline CDR1 is MDHEN and CDR2 is SYDVKM. CDR3 length equals 13 residues. CDR3 nucleotides: TGTGCCAGCAGTCTCCCACCGACAGGGCGCCTGACTTTC. Its protein product is CASSLPPTGRLTF.

This clone was seen more than once but under ten times. This chain joins TRBV19 and TRBJ2-3; D is ambiguous. The germline gives CDR1 LNHDA, CDR2 SQIVND (reference sequence). This CDR3 is 14 amino acids long. Trimming removed 5 bases from V and 0 bases from J, with 9 bases in between. The CDR3 DNA reads as TGTGCCAGTAGTTTACAGCCTAGCACAGATACGCAGTATTTT. Protein sequence: CASSLQPSTDTQYF.

The rearrangement joins TRBV5-1 to TRBJ1-1; D unresolved. From germline, CDR1 is SGHRS and CDR2 YFSETQ. With 0 bases removed from V and 3 bases from J, the gap between germline ends came to 15 bases. This CDR3 is built from 16 residues. The CDR3: CASSLGLGSADTEAFF. CDR3 DNA: TGCGCCAGCAGCTTGGGCCTCGGGTCCGCGGACACTGAAGCTTTCTTT.

In this sample, this clone turned up a few times. The chain is built from TRBV18 and TRBJ2-5, with TRBD1 matching over 7 bases. Unmatched junction bases numbered 6, after V lost 5 bases and J lost 0 bases. Germline V gene data show CDR1 as KGHSH and CDR2 as LQKENI. The CDR3 spans 15 residues. The DNA for the CDR3 is TGTGCCAGCTCAGGACAGGACCCGTACCAAGAGACCCAGTACTTC. As protein: CASSGQDPYQETQYF.

This rearrangement joins TRBV7-9 to TRBJ1-1, with no clear D. The CDR3 runs 13 residues. V lost 1 base and J lost 4, with 7 bases in between. Germline CDR1 SEHNR, CDR2 FQNEAQ (reference sequence). DNA for the CDR3: TGTGCCAGCAGCTTAGGTGGCAGCACTGAAGCTTTCTTT. Encoded protein: CASSLGGSTEAFF.

The chain combines TRBV9 with TRBJ2-7, with TRBD2 identical over 7 bases. J lost 7 bases, V lost 0 bases, and 10 bases had no gene match. Looked up from germline, CDR1 is SGDLS and CDR2 is YYNGEE. The CDR3 covers 15 residues. The CDR3 nucleotides are TGTGCCAGCAGCGTAGGAATGGAGACTAGCAGAGAGCAGTACTTC. It translates to CASSVGMETSREQYF.

This clone was picked up a small number of times. The same CDR3 also results from other DNA sequences found in this sample. This chain connects TRBV29-1 to TRBJ2-2; TRBD1 aligns across 9 bases. The V gene end was trimmed by 6 bases and the J gene end by 1 base; junction bases not matched to a gene: 0. The germline gives CDR1 SQVTM, CDR2 ANQGSEA. The CDR3 covers 13 residues. The CDR3 sequence is CSVDRGNTGELFF. DNA of the CDR3: TGCAGCGTGGACAGGGGGAACACCGGGGAGCTGTTTTTT.

The V and J genes are TRBV4-2 and TRBJ2-5, with D perhaps matching TRBD2 (7 bases). The germline CDR1 and CDR2 sequences are LGHNA and YNFKEQ. Trimming left V 0 bases short and J 1 base short, with 24 bases between. The CDR3 contains 20 residues. The CDR3 DNA reads TGTGCCAGCAGCCAAGACTCGTACCTCCGGGGGGCCCTCGCCCAAGAGACCCAGTACTTC. Amino acids: CASSQDSYLRGALAQETQYF.

This clone occurred a few times. J is TRBJ2-3 and V is TRBV15; D not resolved. The CDR3 has 14 amino acids. CDR1 LNHNV and CDR2 YYDKDF come from the germline V gene (reference sequence). V was pared by 1 base and J by 1 base, with 6 bases between. The CDR3 reads CATSRVPGTDTQYF. Here the CDR3 DNA reads TGTGCCACCAGCAGAGTTCCAGGCACAGATACGCAGTATTTT.

There are a few counts of this clone. The rearrangement links TRBV29-1 to TRBJ2-2; 12 nucleotides align to TRBD2. Trimming at V came to 4 bases and at J to 1 base, leaving 4 bases not matched to a gene. CDR1 SQVTM and CDR2 ANQGSEA come from the germline V gene. The CDR3 is 16 amino acids. This CDR3 is CSVGGLAGLNTGELFF. CDR3 sequence (DNA): TGCAGCGTTGGGGGACTAGCGGGCCTGAACACCGGGGAGCTGTTTTTT.

The J gene is TRBJ2-1, the V gene TRBV7-2; no firm D call. In germline, CDR1 is SGHTA, CDR2 FQGNSA. Trimming left V 0 bases short and J 6 bases short, with 6 bases between. The CDR3 contains 13 residues. For the CDR3, the DNA is TGTGCCAGCAGCTTAGCGGAGTTCAATGAGCAGTTCTTC. Its protein is CASSLAEFNEQFF.

This clone was seen more than once but under ten times. V usage is TRBV27 and J usage is TRBJ2-7; 7 bases are shared with TRBD2. CDR3 length: 14 amino acids. The junction had 4 bases not matched to a gene; V was cut back by 3 bases and J by 2 bases. The germline gives CDR1 MNHEY, CDR2 SMNVEV (reference sequence). CDR3 sequence reads: CASSLWTSPYEQYF. The CDR3 DNA sequence: TGTGCCAGCAGTTTGTGGACTAGTCCCTACGAGCAGTACTTC.

The genes are TRBV5-1 and TRBJ1-1; TRBD1 agrees at 9 bases. The V gene end was trimmed by 4 bases and the J gene end by 4 bases; junction bases not matched to a gene: 14. The CDR3 runs to 17 residues. CDR1 SGHRS and CDR2 YFSETQ come from the germline V gene. This CDR3 is CASSEGNTGGGSTEAFF. CDR3 nucleotides: TGCGCCAGCAGCGAGGGGAATACAGGGGGCGGGAGCACTGAAGCTTTCTTT.

The chain carries TRBV7-8 and TRBJ2-7; 9 bases agree with TRBD2. CDR3 length: 16 amino acids. CDR1 is SGHVS and CDR2 is FQNEAQ in the germline V gene. Trimming took 5 bases from V and 4 from J; bases not matched to a gene: 12. In nucleotides, the CDR3 is TGTGCCAGCAGCCCCCGTGGGGAGCGGGGGGCTTACGAGCAGTACTTC. This encodes CASSPRGERGAYEQYF.